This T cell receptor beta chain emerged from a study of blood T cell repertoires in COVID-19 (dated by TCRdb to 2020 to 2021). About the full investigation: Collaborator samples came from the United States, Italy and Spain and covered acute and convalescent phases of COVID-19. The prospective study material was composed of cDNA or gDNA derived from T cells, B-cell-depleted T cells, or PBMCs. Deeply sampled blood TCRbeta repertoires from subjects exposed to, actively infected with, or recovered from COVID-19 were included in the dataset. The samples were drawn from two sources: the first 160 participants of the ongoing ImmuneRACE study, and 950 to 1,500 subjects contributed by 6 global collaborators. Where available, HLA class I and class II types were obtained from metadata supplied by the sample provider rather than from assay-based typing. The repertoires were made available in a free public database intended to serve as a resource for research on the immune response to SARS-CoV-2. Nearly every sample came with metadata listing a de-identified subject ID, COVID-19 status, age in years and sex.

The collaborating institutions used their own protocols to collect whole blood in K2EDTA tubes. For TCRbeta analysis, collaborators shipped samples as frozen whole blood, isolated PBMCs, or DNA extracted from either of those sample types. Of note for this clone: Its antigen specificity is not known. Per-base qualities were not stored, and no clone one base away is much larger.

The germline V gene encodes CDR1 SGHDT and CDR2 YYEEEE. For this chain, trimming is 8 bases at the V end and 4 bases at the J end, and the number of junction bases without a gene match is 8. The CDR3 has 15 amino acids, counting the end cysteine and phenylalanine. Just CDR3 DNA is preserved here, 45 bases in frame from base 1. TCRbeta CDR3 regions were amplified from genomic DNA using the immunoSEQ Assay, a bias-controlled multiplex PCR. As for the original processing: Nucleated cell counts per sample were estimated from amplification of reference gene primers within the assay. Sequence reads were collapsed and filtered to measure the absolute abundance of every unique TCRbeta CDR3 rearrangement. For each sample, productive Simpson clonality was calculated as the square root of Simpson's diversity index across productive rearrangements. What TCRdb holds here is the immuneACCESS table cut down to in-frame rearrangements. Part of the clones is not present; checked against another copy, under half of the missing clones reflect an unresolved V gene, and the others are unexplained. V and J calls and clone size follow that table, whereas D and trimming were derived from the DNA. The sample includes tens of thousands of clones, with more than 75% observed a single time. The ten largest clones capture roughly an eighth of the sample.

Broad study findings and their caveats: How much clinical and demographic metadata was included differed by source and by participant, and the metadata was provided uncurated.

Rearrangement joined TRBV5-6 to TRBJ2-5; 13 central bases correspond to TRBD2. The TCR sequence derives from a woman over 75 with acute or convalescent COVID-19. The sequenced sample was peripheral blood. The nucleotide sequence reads TGTGCCAGTTCAATCGGACTAGCGGGAGTAGAGACCCAGTACTTC. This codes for CASSIGLAGVETQYF.